This T cell receptor (beta chain) was identified in a study of vaccination effects on CD4 cells after COVID-19. Study findings and constraints: Infection-derived and vaccine-derived clones contracted markedly late after vaccination.

With the ViraFEST assay, the study expanded antigen-specific CD4+ T cells using viral peptide pools, then sequenced them. Investigators separated out CD4+ T cells once around nine days of culture had passed. The participants, recipients of two vaccine doses, got either BNT162b2 or mRNA-1273. PBMC were cultured at a few million per well with roughly 10 IU/ml IL-2 and 7.5 to 10 ug/ml peptides. Germline CDR1 and CDR2: LNHDA and SQIVND (reference sequence). V lost 7 bases and J lost 2, with 14 bases in between. CDR3 length: 14 residues. A word on this clone: Its target is not known.

Method: immunoSEQ multiplex PCR; TCRdb's copy keeps in-frame clones and lacks some. Among about 46,000 clones listed, around 80% were seen once. The TCR originated in a human donor who received a COVID-19 vaccine. The starting material was CD4+ T cells from PBMCs cultured with HCoV-OC43 spike peptides, obtained after COVID-19 vaccination. Subset meaning: HCoV-OC43 spike overlapping peptide pool stimulation. This rearrangement joins TRBV19 to TRBJ1-2; maybe TRBD1 (5 bases). The CDR3 loop reads CASTRDSRNYGYTF. The CDR3, as DNA: TGTGCCAGTACGAGAGACAGCCGAAACTATGGCTACACCTTC.